A single T cell receptor beta chain is shown here with its context. Its cognate antigen is unknown. Primers used in a second PCR of about 6 to 11 cycles were a sample-barcoded 5' primer and a J-beta primer mix. Each CDR3 protein gets one entry after TCRdb re-called the 5' RACE reads with MiXCR. Altogether roughly 860,000 distinct CDR3 sequences are present, 62% being singletons, with the ten largest covering about 30%. The sample is drawn from a study of blood T cells in healthy people across ages. Findings and caveats of the study: Donors of long life had a larger count of naive CD4+ cells and greater diversity than aged donors. Significant beta diversity loss was already apparent by age about 39, declining roughly linearly. Diversity figures based on one million T cells were deemed too low.

The sequence was collected from a man aged 25 to 40 in good health. Sequenced input: blood.

The CDR3: CASSQDMGLAGDSTDTQYF. CDR3 DNA sequence: TGCGCCAGCAGCCAAGATATGGGACTAGCGGGGGATAGCACAGATACGCAGTATTTT. This chain connects TRBV4-3 to TRBJ2-3; 14 bases match TRBD2. The junction had 5 bases not matched to a gene; V was cut back by 0 bases and J by 0 bases. CDR3 size: 19 residues. CDR1 LGHNA and CDR2 YSLEER come from the germline V gene.